This TCR beta chain comes out of a study of blood T cell repertoires in COVID-19. Clones were sequenced by immunoSEQ multiplex PCR, and TCRdb holds only the in-frame ones, with some missing. The sample gives some 200,000 clones, 75% to 90% of which show up once; over 3% is in the top ten. Germline CDR1 and CDR2: LNHDA and SQIVND (reference sequence). With 2 bases removed from V and 3 bases from J, the gap between germline ends came to 10 bases. CDR3 size: 14 residues. The rearrangement uses TRBV19 and TRBJ1-1; D gene uncertain. The source of this sequence is a woman aged 40 to 49 with acute COVID-19. Material: PBMCs or T cells enriched from blood (not recorded which). CDR3 region: CASSITAGDTEAFF. CDR3 nucleotide sequence: TGTGCCAGTAGTATAACCGCCGGGGACACTGAAGCTTTCTTT.